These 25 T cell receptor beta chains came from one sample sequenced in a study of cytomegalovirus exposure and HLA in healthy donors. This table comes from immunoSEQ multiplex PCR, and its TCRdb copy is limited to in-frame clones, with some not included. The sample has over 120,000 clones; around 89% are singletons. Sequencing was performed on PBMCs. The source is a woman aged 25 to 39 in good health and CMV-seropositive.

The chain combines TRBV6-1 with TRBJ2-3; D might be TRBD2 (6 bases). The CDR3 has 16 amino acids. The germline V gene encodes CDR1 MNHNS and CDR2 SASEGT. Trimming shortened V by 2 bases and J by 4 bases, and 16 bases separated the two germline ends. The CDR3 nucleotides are TGTGCCAGCAGTGAATCGTTGGAGGGAGGTGCAGATACGCAGTATTTT. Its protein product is CASSESLEGGADTQYF.

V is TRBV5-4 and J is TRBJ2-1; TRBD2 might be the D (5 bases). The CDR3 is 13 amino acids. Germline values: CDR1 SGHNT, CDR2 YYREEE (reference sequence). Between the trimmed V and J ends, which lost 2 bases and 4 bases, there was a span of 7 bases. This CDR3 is CASSFRGYNEQFF. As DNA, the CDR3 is TGTGCCAGCAGCTTCCGGGGTTACAATGAGCAGTTCTTC. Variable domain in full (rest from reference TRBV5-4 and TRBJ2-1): ETGVTQSPTHLIKTRGQQVTLRCSSQSGHNTVSWYQQALGQGPQFIFQYYREEENGRGNFPPRFSGLQFPNYSSELNVNALELDDSALYLCASSFRGYNEQFFGPGTRLTVL.

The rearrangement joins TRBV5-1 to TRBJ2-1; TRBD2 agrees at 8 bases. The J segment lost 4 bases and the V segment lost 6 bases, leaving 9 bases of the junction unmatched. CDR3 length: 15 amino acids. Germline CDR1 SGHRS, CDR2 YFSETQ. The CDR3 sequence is CASNGVTSGYNEQFF. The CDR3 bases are TGCGCCAGCAATGGGGTAACTAGCGGTTACAATGAGCAGTTCTTC.

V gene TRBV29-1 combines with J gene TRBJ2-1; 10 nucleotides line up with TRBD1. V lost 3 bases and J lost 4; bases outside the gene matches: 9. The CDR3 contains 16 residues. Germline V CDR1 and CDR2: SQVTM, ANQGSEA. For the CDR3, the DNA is TGCAGCGTTGACGGATCGACAGGGGGCCCATACAATGAGCAGTTCTTC. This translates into CSVDGSTGGPYNEQFF.

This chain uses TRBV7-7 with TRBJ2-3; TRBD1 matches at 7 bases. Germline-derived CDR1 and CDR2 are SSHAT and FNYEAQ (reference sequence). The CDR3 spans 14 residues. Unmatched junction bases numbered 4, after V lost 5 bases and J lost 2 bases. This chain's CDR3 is CASSPGQDTDTQYF. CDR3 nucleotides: TGTGCCAGCAGCCCAGGACAGGACACAGATACGCAGTATTTT.

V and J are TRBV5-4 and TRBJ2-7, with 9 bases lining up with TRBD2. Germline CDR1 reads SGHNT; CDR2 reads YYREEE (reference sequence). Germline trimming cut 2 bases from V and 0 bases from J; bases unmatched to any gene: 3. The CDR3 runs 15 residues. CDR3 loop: CASSLRREGSYEQYF. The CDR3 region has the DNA TGTGCCAGCAGCTTAAGGCGGGAGGGCTCCTACGAGCAGTACTTC.

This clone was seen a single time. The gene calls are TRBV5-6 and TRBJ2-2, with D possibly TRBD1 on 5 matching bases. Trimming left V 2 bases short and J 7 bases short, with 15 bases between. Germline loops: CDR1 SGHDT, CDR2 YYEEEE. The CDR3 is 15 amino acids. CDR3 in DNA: TGTGCCAGCAGCTTCGGGCAGGGCAGTGGCGGGGAGCTGTTTTTT. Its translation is CASSFGQGSGGELFF. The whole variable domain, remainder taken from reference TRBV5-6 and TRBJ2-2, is DAGVTQSPTHLIKTRGQQVTLRCSPKSGHDTVSWYQQALGQGPQFIFQYYEEEERQRGNFPDRFSGHQFPNYSSELNVNALLLGDSALYLCASSFGQGSGGELFFGEGSRLTVL.

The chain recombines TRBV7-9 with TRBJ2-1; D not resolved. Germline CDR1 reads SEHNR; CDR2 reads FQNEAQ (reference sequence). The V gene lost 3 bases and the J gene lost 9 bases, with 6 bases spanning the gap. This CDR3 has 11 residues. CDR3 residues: CASSLAVEQFF. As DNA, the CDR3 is TGTGCCAGCAGCTTGGCGGTTGAGCAGTTCTTC.

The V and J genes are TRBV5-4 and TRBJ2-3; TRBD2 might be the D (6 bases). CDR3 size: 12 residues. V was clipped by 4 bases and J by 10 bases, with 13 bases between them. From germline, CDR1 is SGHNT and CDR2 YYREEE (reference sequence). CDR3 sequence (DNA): TGTGCCAGCAGCCGGTTCGGGACTCCGCAGTATTTT. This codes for CASSRFGTPQYF.

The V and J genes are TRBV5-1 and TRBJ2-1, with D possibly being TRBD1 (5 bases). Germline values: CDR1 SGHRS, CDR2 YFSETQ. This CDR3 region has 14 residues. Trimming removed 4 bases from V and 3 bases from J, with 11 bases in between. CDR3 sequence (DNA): TGCGCCAGCAGCCCCAGGGTGGACTACAATGAGCAGTTCTTC. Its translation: CASSPRVDYNEQFF.

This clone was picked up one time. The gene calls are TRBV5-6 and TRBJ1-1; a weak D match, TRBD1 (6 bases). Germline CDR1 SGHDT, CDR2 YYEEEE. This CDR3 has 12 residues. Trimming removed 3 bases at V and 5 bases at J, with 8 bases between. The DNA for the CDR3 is TGTGCCAGCAGCTCCAGGGGAACTGAAGCTTTCTTT. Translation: CASSSRGTEAFF.

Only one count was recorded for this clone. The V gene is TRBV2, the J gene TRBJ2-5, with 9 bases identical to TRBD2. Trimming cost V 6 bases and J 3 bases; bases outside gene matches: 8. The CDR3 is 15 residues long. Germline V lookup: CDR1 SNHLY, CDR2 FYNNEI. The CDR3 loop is CASRALRGGEETQYF. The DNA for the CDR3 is TGTGCCAGCAGGGCTCTCCGCGGGGGGGAAGAGACCCAGTACTTC.

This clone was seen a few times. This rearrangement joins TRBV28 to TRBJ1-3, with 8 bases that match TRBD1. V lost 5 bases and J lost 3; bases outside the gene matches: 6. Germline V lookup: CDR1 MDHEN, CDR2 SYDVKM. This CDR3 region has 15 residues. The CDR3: CASSPIGQGGNTIYF. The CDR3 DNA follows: TGTGCCAGCAGTCCCATCGGACAGGGTGGAAACACCATATATTTT.

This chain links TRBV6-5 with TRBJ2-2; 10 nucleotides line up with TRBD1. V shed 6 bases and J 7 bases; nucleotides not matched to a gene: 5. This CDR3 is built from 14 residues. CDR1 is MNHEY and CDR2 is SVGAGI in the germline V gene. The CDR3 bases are TGTGCCAGCAGAAGGACAGGGGGGGTCGGGGAGCTGTTTTTT. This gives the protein CASRRTGGVGELFF.

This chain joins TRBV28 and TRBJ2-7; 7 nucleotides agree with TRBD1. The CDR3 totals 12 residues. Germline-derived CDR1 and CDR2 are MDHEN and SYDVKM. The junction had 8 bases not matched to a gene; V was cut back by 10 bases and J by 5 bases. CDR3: CATKTGDHEQYF. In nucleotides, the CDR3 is TGTGCCACCAAAACAGGGGACCACGAGCAGTACTTC.

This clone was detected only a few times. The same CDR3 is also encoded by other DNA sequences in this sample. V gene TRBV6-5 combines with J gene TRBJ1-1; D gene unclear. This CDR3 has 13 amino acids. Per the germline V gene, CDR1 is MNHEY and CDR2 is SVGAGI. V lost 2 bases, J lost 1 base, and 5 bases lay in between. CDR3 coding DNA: TGTGCCAGCAGTTACGGCCAGAACACTGAAGCTTTCTTT. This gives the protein CASSYGQNTEAFF.

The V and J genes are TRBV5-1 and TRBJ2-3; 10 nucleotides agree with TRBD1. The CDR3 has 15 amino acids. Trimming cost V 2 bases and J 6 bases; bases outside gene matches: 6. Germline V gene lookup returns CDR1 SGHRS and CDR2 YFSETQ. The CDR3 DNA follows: TGCGCCAGCAGCTTTGCCGGGACAGGGGTGGATACGCAGTATTTT. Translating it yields CASSFAGTGVDTQYF.

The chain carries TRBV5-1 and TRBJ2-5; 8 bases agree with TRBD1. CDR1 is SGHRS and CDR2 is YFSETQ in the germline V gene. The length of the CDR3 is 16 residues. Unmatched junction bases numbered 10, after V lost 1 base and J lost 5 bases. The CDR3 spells CASSLKGDRFAETQYF. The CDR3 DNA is TGCGCCAGCAGCTTGAAGGGGGACAGGTTCGCGGAGACCCAGTACTTC.

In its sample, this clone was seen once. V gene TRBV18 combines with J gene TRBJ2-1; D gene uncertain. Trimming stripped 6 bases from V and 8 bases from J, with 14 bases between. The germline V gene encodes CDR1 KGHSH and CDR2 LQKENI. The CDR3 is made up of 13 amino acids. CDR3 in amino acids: CASSPRGFDEQFF. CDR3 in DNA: TGTGCCAGCTCGCCCCGCGGCTTCGATGAGCAGTTCTTC.

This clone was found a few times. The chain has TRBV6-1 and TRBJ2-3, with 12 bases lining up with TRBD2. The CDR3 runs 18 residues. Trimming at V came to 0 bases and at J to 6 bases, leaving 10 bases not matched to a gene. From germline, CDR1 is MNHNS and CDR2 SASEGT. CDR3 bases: TGTGCCAGCAGTGAAGCGCCAACTCTAGCGGGGGGGCCTGATACGCAGTATTTT. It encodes CASSEAPTLAGGPDTQYF.

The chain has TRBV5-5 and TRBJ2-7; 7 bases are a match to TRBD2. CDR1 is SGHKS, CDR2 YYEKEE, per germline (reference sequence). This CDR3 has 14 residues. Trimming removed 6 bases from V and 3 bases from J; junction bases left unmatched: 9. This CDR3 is CASKDPGGDYEQYF. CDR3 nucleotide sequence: TGTGCCAGCAAGGATCCGGGGGGAGACTACGAGCAGTACTTC.

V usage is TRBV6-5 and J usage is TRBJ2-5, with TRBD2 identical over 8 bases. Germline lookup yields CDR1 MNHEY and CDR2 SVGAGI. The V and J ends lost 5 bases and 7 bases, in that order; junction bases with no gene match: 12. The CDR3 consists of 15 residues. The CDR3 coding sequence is TGTGCCAGCAGTCGGCCGGGGGGGCGAGGAGTGACCCAGTACTTC. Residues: CASSRPGGRGVTQYF.

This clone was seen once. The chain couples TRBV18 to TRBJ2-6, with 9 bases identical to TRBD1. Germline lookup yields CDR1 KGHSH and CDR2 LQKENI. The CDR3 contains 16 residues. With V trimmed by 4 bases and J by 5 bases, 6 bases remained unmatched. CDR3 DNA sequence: TGTGCCAGCTCACAGACAGGGGGTTTTTGGGCCAACGTCCTGACTTTC. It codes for CASSQTGGFWANVLTF.

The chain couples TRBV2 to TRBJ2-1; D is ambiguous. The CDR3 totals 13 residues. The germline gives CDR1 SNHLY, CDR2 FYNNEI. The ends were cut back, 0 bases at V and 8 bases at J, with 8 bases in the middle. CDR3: CASSEALRDEQFF. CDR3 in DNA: TGTGCCAGCAGTGAAGCGCTTCGAGATGAGCAGTTCTTC. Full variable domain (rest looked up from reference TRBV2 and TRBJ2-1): EPEVTQTPSHQVTQMGQEVILRCVPISNHLYFYWYRQILGQKVEFLVSFYNNEISEKSEIFDDQFSVERPDGSNFTLKIRSTKLEDSAMYFCASSEALRDEQFFGPGTRLTVL.

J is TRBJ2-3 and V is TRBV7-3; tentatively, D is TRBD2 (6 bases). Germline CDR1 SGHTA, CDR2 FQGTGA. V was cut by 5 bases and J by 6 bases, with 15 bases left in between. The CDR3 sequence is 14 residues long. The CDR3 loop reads CASSLGLTQDTQYF. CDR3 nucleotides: TGTGCCAGCAGCCTCGGACTAACTCAGGATACGCAGTATTTT.